This passage covers 29 T cell receptor beta chains from one sample sequenced in a study of T cells after yellow fever vaccination. TCRdb called the 5' RACE reads again in MiXCR, with one record for every CDR3 protein. The sample comprises 200,000 to 300,000 distinct CDR3 sequences, 6.5% to 7.5% of which are singletons, and approximately 1.1% rests with the top ten. This specimen was CD4+ T cells sorted from PBMCs, taken on the day of the yellow fever booster vaccination. The receptor source for this set is a man in his thirties or forties who received the YFV17D yellow fever vaccine.

To note about this clonotype: The junction does not match germline at one end; this may be a read error. CDR3 sequence (DNA): TGCAGCGTCGTCTCAGGAGAAGGTGGCTTC. Its protein is CSVVSGEGGF. The chain is built from TRBV29-1 and TRBJ1-2, with D unclear. The length of the CDR3 is 10 residues. Germline-derived CDR1 and CDR2 are SQVTM and ANQGSEA. The variable domain in full, with the rest retrieved from reference TRBV29-1 and TRBJ1-2, is SAVISQKPSRDICQRGTSLTIQCQVDSQVTMMFWYRQQPGQSLTLIATANQGSEATYESGFVIDKFPISRPNLTFSTLTVSNMSPEDSSIYLCSVVSGEGGFGSGTRLTVV.

The sample holds a few counts of this clonotype. The chain uses TRBV6-2 or TRBV6-3 and TRBJ2-1; the match to TRBD1 covers 10 bases. The CDR3 is made up of 14 amino acids. The ends lost 7 bases at V and 5 bases at J; junction bases unmatched: 5. Germline V gene lookup returns CDR1 MNHEY and CDR2 SVGEGT. CDR3 loop: CASKTGTGDNEQFF. DNA of the CDR3: TGTGCCAGCAAAACCGGGACAGGGGACAATGAGCAGTTCTTC.

This clonotype was picked up a small number of times. The chain uses TRBV29-1 and TRBJ2-5; a weak D match, TRBD1 (6 bases). The CDR3 sequence is 12 residues long. Trimming shortened V by 4 bases and J by 4 bases, and 10 bases separated the two germline ends. From germline, CDR1 is SQVTM and CDR2 ANQGSEA. CDR3 protein: CSVVQGIETQYF. Here the CDR3 DNA reads TGCAGCGTTGTTCAGGGGATAGAGACCCAGTACTTC.

The table lists this clonotype with many counts. V gene TRBV4-3 combines with J gene TRBJ2-5, with 10 bases lining up with TRBD1. The CDR3 length is 14 residues. Germline CDR1 reads LGHNA; CDR2 reads YSLEER. V lost 4 bases, J lost 5 bases, and 4 bases stayed unmatched. The CDR3 protein is CASSPGQGRETQYF. The CDR3 DNA reads TGCGCCAGCAGCCCGGGACAGGGGCGGGAGACCCAGTACTTC.

This clonotype occurred a few times. The V gene is TRBV21-1, the J gene TRBJ2-1; the table's D call of TRBD1 was not tested on the DNA. TRBV21-1 is reported as a pseudogene. This CDR3 is built from 16 residues. The CDR3 DNA reads as TGTGCCAGCAGCAATCCCCCTAGGCACTCCTACAATGAGCAGTTCTTC. This gives the protein CASSNPPRHSYNEQFF.

The chain combines TRBV7-2 with TRBJ2-7; TRBD2 aligns across 9 bases. V shed 1 base and J 7 bases; nucleotides not matched to a gene: 8. Germline V lookup: CDR1 SGHTA, CDR2 FQGNSA. The CDR3 contains 15 residues. In DNA, the CDR3 is TGTGCCAGCAGCTTAGATCCAGCGGGAGGACAAGAGCAGTACTTC. This encodes CASSLDPAGGQEQYF. Using reference TRBV7-2 and TRBJ2-7 for the parts outside the CDR3, the full variable domain is GAGVSQSPSNKVTEKGKDVELRCDPISGHTALYWYRQSLGQGLEFLIYFQGNSAPDKSGLPSDRFSAERTGGSVSTLTIQRTQQEDSAVYLCASSLDPAGGQEQYFGPGTRLTVT.

Remarks on this clonotype: At one end, the junction sequence differs from germline, possibly due to a read error. For the CDR3, the DNA is TGCTGTGCTAGTATCGCGGGAGGGCCACACACCGGGGAGCTGTTTTTT. Translation: CCASIAGGPHTGELFF. This chain joins TRBV20-1 and TRBJ2-2; TRBD2 agrees at 9 bases. CDR1 and CDR2 from the germline V gene are DFQATT and SNEGSKA (reference sequence). The CDR3 totals 16 residues.

This clonotype was seen only a few times. V is TRBV7-2 and J is TRBJ2-1; 16 bases match TRBD2. This CDR3 has 16 residues. V shed 3 bases, J shed 7 bases, and the junction held 3 bases outside the gene matches. Germline V CDR1 and CDR2: SGHTA, FQGNSA. CDR3 region: CASSFPGLAGGNEQFF. The CDR3 bases are TGTGCCAGCAGCTTTCCGGGACTAGCGGGAGGGAATGAGCAGTTCTTC.

The chain is built from TRBV20-1 and TRBJ2-1; 9 nucleotides agree with TRBD1. Germline lookup yields CDR1 DFQATT and CDR2 SNEGSKA (reference sequence). The CDR3 covers 16 residues. V was clipped by 1 base and J by 4 bases; unmatched bases: 8. The chain's CDR3 is CSARVLGQGLYNEQFF. For the CDR3, the DNA is TGCAGTGCTAGAGTTCTGGGACAGGGATTATACAATGAGCAGTTCTTC.

Many counts were recorded for this clonotype. This sequence joins TRBV9 and TRBJ2-1; D is perhaps TRBD2 (6 bases). Trimming left V 4 bases short and J 6 bases short, with 14 bases between. Germline lookup yields CDR1 SGDLS and CDR2 YYNGEE. This CDR3 region has 14 residues. CDR3 protein: CASSPPGTFNEQFF. For the CDR3, the DNA is TGTGCCAGCAGCCCACCCGGGACTTTCAATGAGCAGTTCTTC.

Many counts were recorded for this clonotype. CDR3 sequence reads: CASSSLPGTGGRDEQFF. CDR3 DNA sequence: TGTGCCAGCAGTTCTTTACCTGGGACAGGGGGTAGGGATGAGCAGTTCTTC. The rearrangement uses TRBV6-5 and TRBJ2-1; 11 bases line up with TRBD1. In germline, CDR1 is MNHEY, CDR2 SVGAGI. V lost 4 bases and J lost 8; bases outside the gene matches: 13. The CDR3 sequence is 17 residues long.

This clonotype was seen only a few times. The V and J genes are TRBV19 and TRBJ1-2; D may be TRBD1 (6 bases). V dropped 7 bases and J dropped 6 bases, with 15 bases sitting between them. The CDR3 contains 13 residues. Germline values: CDR1 LNHDA, CDR2 SQIVND (reference sequence). The CDR3 sequence is CASNQYRAHGYTF. The CDR3, as DNA: TGTGCCAGTAACCAGTACAGGGCACATGGCTACACCTTC.

This clonotype was picked up many times. CDR3 amino acids: CASSTRAITRAQYF. CDR3 DNA: TGTGCCAGCAGCACTCGGGCCATAACGAGGGCGCAGTATTTT. The rearrangement links TRBV6-5 to TRBJ2-3, with D possibly matching TRBD2 (5 bases). Germline V gives CDR1 MNHEY, CDR2 SVGAGI. The V gene lost 6 bases and the J gene lost 10 bases, with 20 bases spanning the gap. This CDR3 has 14 amino acids.

The sample holds many counts of this clonotype. The chain links TRBV29-1 to TRBJ2-7; D is uncertain. The germline gives CDR1 SQVTM, CDR2 ANQGSEA. The CDR3 runs 11 residues. With 4 bases removed from V and 0 bases from J, the gap between germline ends came to 4 bases. The CDR3 coding sequence is TGCAGCGTTGCGGGCTCCTACGAGCAGTACTTC. It translates to CSVAGSYEQYF.

This clonotype was seen at least ten times. The chain employs TRBV7-2 and TRBJ2-3; D remains ambiguous. Trimming pared 5 bases from V and 6 bases from J, leaving 18 bases between. The CDR3 contains 15 residues. Germline lookup yields CDR1 SGHTA and CDR2 FQGNSA. In DNA, the CDR3 is TGTGCCAGCAGCCCGCCGGGCTCGGTCCGGGATACGCAGTATTTT. As protein: CASSPPGSVRDTQYF.

The chain carries TRBV18 and TRBJ2-1; 7 bases are a match to TRBD2. The CDR3 covers 17 residues. Unmatched junction bases numbered 6, after V lost 1 base and J lost 0 bases. Per germline, CDR1 KGHSH and CDR2 LQKENI. As DNA, the CDR3 is TGTGCCAGCTCACCACTGGTAGCGGGTAGCTCCTACAATGAGCAGTTCTTC. This gives the protein CASSPLVAGSSYNEQFF.

This clonotype has at least ten counts. The V gene is TRBV5-6, the J gene TRBJ1-1; D unresolved. CDR3 size: 14 residues. Germline loops: CDR1 SGHDT, CDR2 YYEEEE. The V and J ends lost 0 bases and 4 bases respectively, with 10 bases between them. CDR3 sequence: CASSLDLEGTEAFF. The CDR3, as DNA: TGTGCCAGCAGCTTGGATTTGGAGGGCACTGAAGCTTTCTTT.

This clonotype was recorded at least ten times. The rearrangement joins TRBV15 to TRBJ2-3, with D tentatively TRBD2 (6 bases). The CDR3 sequence is 16 residues long. Germline CDR1 and CDR2: LNHNV and YYDKDF (reference sequence). Trimming removed 1 base from V and 2 bases from J, with 13 bases in between. The CDR3 spells CATSRGVGGATDTQYF. CDR3 DNA sequence: TGTGCCACCAGCAGAGGGGTGGGGGGAGCCACAGATACGCAGTATTTT. Complete variable domain (other parts from reference TRBV15 and TRBJ2-3): DAMVIQNPRYQVTQFGKPVTLSCSQTLNHNVMYWYQQKSSQAPKLLFHYYDKDFNNEADTPDNFQSRRPNTSFCFLDIRSPGLGDTAMYLCATSRGVGGATDTQYFGPGTRLTVL.

In its sample, this clonotype was seen once. This chain uses TRBV6-4 with TRBJ2-1, with 11 nucleotides matching TRBD2. V lost 4 bases and J lost 10; bases outside the gene matches: 9. The CDR3 loop spans 15 amino acids. Per germline, CDR1 MRHNA and CDR2 SNTAGT. DNA for the CDR3: TGTGCCAGCAGTGGTACTAGCGGGGGCATGGGGGAGCAGTTCTTC. Translating it yields CASSGTSGGMGEQFF.

This clonotype was recorded a few times. The chain recombines TRBV12-3 or TRBV12-4 with TRBJ2-1; perhaps D is TRBD1 or TRBD2 (6 bases each). The CDR3 contains 16 residues. V dropped 7 bases and J dropped 0 bases, with 16 bases sitting between them. The chain's CDR3 is CASISRGEVSYNEQFF. CDR3 nucleotide sequence: TGTGCCAGCATTTCGAGGGGGGAGGTCTCCTACAATGAGCAGTTCTTC.

This clonotype was counted between two and nine times. The V and J genes are TRBV29-1 and TRBJ2-3; TRBD2 aligns across 9 bases. J lost 2 bases, V lost 6 bases, and 3 bases had no gene match. Germline V CDR1 and CDR2: SQVTM, ANQGSEA. CDR3 length: 13 amino acids. The CDR3 region is CSVPSGITDTQYF. CDR3 DNA sequence: TGCAGCGTCCCTAGCGGGATCACAGATACGCAGTATTTT.

This clonotype was seen at least ten times. The chain couples TRBV5-1 to TRBJ2-7; possibly TRBD1 for D (6 bases). With 4 bases removed from V and 0 bases from J, the gap between germline ends came to 11 bases. The germline gives CDR1 SGHRS, CDR2 YFSETQ. The CDR3 runs 14 residues. CDR3 sequence: CASSSDRPSYEQYF. Written as DNA, the CDR3 is TGCGCCAGCAGCAGCGACAGGCCCTCCTACGAGCAGTACTTC.

The V call is TRBV12-3 or TRBV12-4, the J call TRBJ2-7; the D is unclear. This CDR3 has 12 amino acids. The ends were cut back, 5 bases at V and 7 bases at J, with 12 bases in the middle. The CDR3 region has the DNA TGTGCCAGCAGTCTTTATTTTTGGGAGCAGTACTTC. As protein: CASSLYFWEQYF.

This chain joins TRBV7-6 and TRBJ1-3, with D possibly TRBD1 on 6 matching bases. This CDR3 has 15 residues. V was trimmed by 6 bases and J by 0 bases, leaving 12 bases between them. Per germline, CDR1 SGHVS and CDR2 FNYEAQ. The CDR3 region has the DNA TGTGCCAGCAGTCTAGACAGGAGCTCTGGAAACACCATATATTTT. Translated, it gives CASSLDRSSGNTIYF. Looking up the rest from reference TRBV7-6 and TRBJ1-3 gives the full variable domain: GAGVSQSPRYKVTKRGQDVALRCDPISGHVSLYWYRQALGQGPEFLTYFNYEAQQDKSGLPNDRFSAERPEGSISTLTIQRTEQRDSAMYRCASSLDRSSGNTIYFGEGSWLTVV.

This clonotype was seen repeatedly, ten times or more. This chain joins TRBV20-1 and TRBJ2-3, with 7 nucleotides matching TRBD1. CDR1 and CDR2 from the germline V gene are DFQATT and SNEGSKA (reference sequence). The CDR3 covers 14 residues. J lost 1 base, V lost 5 bases, and 6 bases had no gene match. The CDR3 loop is CSALGGAGTDTQYF. CDR3 DNA: TGCAGTGCTTTAGGGGGCGCGGGCACAGATACGCAGTATTTT.

V is TRBV6-2 or TRBV6-3 and J is TRBJ2-5, with a tentative D call TRBD1 (6 bases). V was clipped by 5 bases and J by 3 bases, with 7 bases between them. CDR1 and CDR2 from the germline V gene are MNHEY and SVGEGT. The CDR3 runs to 12 residues. CDR3 sequence (DNA): TGTGCCAGCAGTAACAGGGAAGAGACCCAGTACTTC. Its translation is CASSNREETQYF.

The chain has TRBV3-1 and TRBJ2-2; D gene ambiguous. Between the trimmed V and J ends, which lost 4 bases and 0 bases, there was a span of 9 bases. CDR1 and CDR2 (germline): LGHDT, YNNKEL (reference sequence). This CDR3 is built from 15 residues. CDR3 DNA sequence: TGTGCCAGCAGCCGAGCTGGTACGAACACCGGGGAGCTGTTTTTT. Translation gives CASSRAGTNTGELFF.

This clonotype occurred many times. The rearrangement joins TRBV4-1 to TRBJ2-7, with D maybe TRBD1 (5 bases). The CDR3 is 14 residues long. Trimming removed 0 bases from V and 7 bases from J, with 13 bases in between. The germline CDR1 and CDR2 sequences are MGHRA and YSYEKL. CDR3 sequence (DNA): TGCGCCAGCAGCCAAGATAGGGGTGCCTTGGAGCAGTACTTC. Translated: CASSQDRGALEQYF.

This clonotype has just a few counts. The J gene is TRBJ2-7, the V gene TRBV18; D unclear. Germline CDR1 KGHSH, CDR2 LQKENI. Trimming stripped 4 bases from V and 0 bases from J, with 10 bases between. The CDR3 has 14 amino acids. The CDR3 reads CASSREHNSYEQYF. The CDR3, as DNA: TGTGCCAGCTCACGCGAACACAACTCCTACGAGCAGTACTTC. The complete variable domain, with remaining parts taken from reference TRBV18 and TRBJ2-7, reads NAGVMQNPRHLVRRRGQEARLRCSPMKGHSHVYWYRQLPEEGLKFMVYLQKENIIDESGMPKERFSAEFPKEGPSILRIQQVVRGDSAAYFCASSREHNSYEQYFGPGTRLTVT.